This passage covers 16 T cell receptor beta chains from one sample sequenced in a study of Ad26.COV2.S vaccination and SARS-CoV-2 variants. The treatment: 15 to 20 received Ad26.COV2.S at low or high dose, single or two shots; 5 received placebo; per-sample allocation not given. Collection of the samples took place on day 63 after the first injection of vaccine or placebo. The method was immunoSEQ multiplex PCR; TCRdb's version includes in-frame clones alone and lacks a portion of them. In the table there are about 400,000 clones, around 93% of which are singletons. Material: peripheral blood, obtained in a trial of Ad26.COV2.S vaccine versus placebo. These receptors came from a person aged 18-60 years who received the Ad26.COV2.S COVID-19 vaccine or a placebo.

The CDR3 sequence: CASSVSVWEEDGYTF. DNA for the CDR3: TGTGCCAGCAGCGTTAGCGTCTGGGAGGAGGATGGCTACACCTTC. The chain combines TRBV7-8 with TRBJ1-2; D not resolved. The germline V and J ends were trimmed by 5 bases and 6 bases, with 19 bases remaining between them. Germline loops: CDR1 SGHVS, CDR2 FQNEAQ. The CDR3 loop spans 15 amino acids. Combining the CDR3 with reference TRBV7-8 and TRBJ1-2 gives the whole variable domain GAGVSQSPRYKVAKRGQDVALRCDPISGHVSLFWYQQALGQGPEFLTYFQNEAQLDKSGLPSDRFFAERPEGSVSTLKIQRTQQEDSAVYLCASSVSVWEEDGYTFGSGTRLTVV.

This chain uses TRBV28 with TRBJ2-1, with 7 bases identical to TRBD2. The CDR3 loop spans 12 amino acids. Germline V lookup: CDR1 MDHEN, CDR2 SYDVKM. The V gene end was trimmed by 5 bases and the J gene end by 12 bases; junction bases not matched to a gene: 7. The CDR3 region has the DNA TGTGCCAGCAGTCCCCTGGGACTACCGCAGTTCTTC. Translating it yields CASSPLGLPQFF. The full variable domain, completed using reference TRBV28 and TRBJ2-1, is DVKVTQSSRYLVKRTGEKVFLECVQDMDHENMFWYRQDPGLGLRLIYFSYDVKMKEKGDIPEGYSVSREKKERFSLILESASTNQTSMYLCASSPLGLPQFFGPGTRLTVL.

CDR3 sequence: CASSRADTQYF. The CDR3, as DNA: TGTGCCAGCAGCAGGGCTGATACGCAGTATTTT. The genes are TRBV6-2 or TRBV6-3 and TRBJ2-3, with D possibly matching TRBD1 (5 bases). The CDR3 totals 11 residues. The V end was cut by 6 bases, the J end by 6 bases, with 7 bases between. CDR1 and CDR2 (germline): MNHEY, SVGEGT.

CDR3 bases: TGTGCCAGCCGAGAGGGGAAGAGGACTGAAGCTTTCTTT. It translates to CASREGKRTEAFF. J is TRBJ1-1 and V is TRBV6-6, with D possibly TRBD1 on 5 matching bases. This CDR3 region has 13 residues. With 8 bases removed from V and 5 bases from J, the gap between germline ends came to 15 bases. In germline, CDR1 is MNHNY, CDR2 SVGAGI (reference sequence).

The genes are TRBV21-1 and TRBJ2-7. TRBV21-1 is tagged as a pseudogene. This CDR3 has 13 amino acids. CDR3 sequence: CASSKGGIYEQYF. DNA of the CDR3: TGTGCCAGCAGCAAAGGGGGGATATACGAGCAGTACTTC.

The gene calls are TRBV5-6 and TRBJ2-2, with D perhaps matching TRBD2 (5 bases). This CDR3 spans 17 amino acids. Trimming removed 4 bases from V and 8 bases from J, with 24 bases in between. Germline V gene sequence: CDR1 SGHDT, CDR2 YYEEEE. CDR3 loop: CASSPTLASGRGGELFF. The CDR3 DNA reads TGTGCCAGCAGCCCAACCTTGGCCAGCGGAAGAGGTGGGGAGCTGTTTTTT.

This clone was counted once. A read error is possible here, since a much larger clone lies one base away. The sample carries other DNA sequences with the same CDR3. The rearrangement joins TRBV19 to TRBJ2-7; 10 positions agree with TRBD1. Germline V gene data show CDR1 as LNHDA and CDR2 as SQIVND (reference sequence). With 1 base clipped from V and 3 bases from J, the junction kept 0 bases outside the gene matches. The CDR3 is 14 residues long. The CDR3 is CASSIGTGGYEQYF. CDR3 bases: TGTGCCAGTAGTATAGGGACAGGGGGCTACGAGCAGTACTTC.

V and J are TRBV5-1 and TRBJ1-2; 7 bases map to TRBD1. Per the germline V gene, CDR1 is SGHRS and CDR2 is YFSETQ. This CDR3 comprises 15 residues. V was clipped by 3 bases and J by 5 bases; unmatched bases: 10. CDR3 sequence: CASSWADRDGYGYTF. As DNA, the CDR3 is TGCGCCAGCAGCTGGGCAGACAGGGACGGGTATGGCTACACCTTC.

This chain connects TRBV5-3 to TRBJ2-5; D tentatively fits TRBD1 or TRBD2 (5 bases each). TRBV5-3 counts as an open reading frame of uncertain function. The V gene lost 8 bases and the J gene lost 3 bases, with 29 bases spanning the gap. CDR3 length: 18 residues. The CDR3 is CARGLGRGRGESEETQYF. CDR3 nucleotide sequence: TGTGCCAGGGGATTGGGTCGCGGTCGGGGCGAGTCCGAAGAGACCCAGTACTTC.

This chain joins TRBV7-9 and TRBJ2-3, with 7 nucleotides matching TRBD1. With V trimmed by 3 bases and J by 1 base, 13 bases remained unmatched. Germline CDR1 reads SEHNR; CDR2 reads FQNEAQ (reference sequence). The CDR3 totals 18 residues. The DNA for the CDR3 is TGTGCCAGCAGCTTCCACTCAAGGACAGGTAACCGCACAGATACGCAGTATTTT. Translating gives CASSFHSRTGNRTDTQYF.

The V gene is TRBV6-2 or TRBV6-3, the J gene TRBJ2-2; no clear D gene. Germline V gene sequence: CDR1 MNHEY, CDR2 SVGEGT. CDR3 length equals 15 residues. Between the trimmed V and J ends, which lost 2 bases and 1 base, there was a span of 8 bases. CDR3 residues: CASSYGRKNTGELFF. CDR3 sequence (DNA): TGTGCCAGCAGTTACGGCCGAAAGAACACCGGGGAGCTGTTTTTT.

A single count supports this clone. The chain couples TRBV9 to TRBJ2-2; 9 bases are shared with TRBD1. Germline V lookup: CDR1 SGDLS, CDR2 YYNGEE. This CDR3 region has 16 residues. V was pared by 5 bases and J by 4 bases, with 9 bases of the junction left unmatched. The CDR3 DNA is TGTGCCAGCAGACCAAGCTCGACAGGGGGCACCGGGGAGCTGTTTTTT. It yields the protein CASRPSSTGGTGELFF.

The chain couples TRBV27 to TRBJ2-2; 9 nucleotides agree with TRBD1. The CDR3 is 16 residues long. The V segment lost 5 bases and the J segment 5 bases; nucleotides outside the gene matches: 9. Germline V gene lookup returns CDR1 MNHEY and CDR2 SMNVEV (reference sequence). This CDR3 reads CASSTTGGARTGELFF. As DNA, the CDR3 is TGTGCCAGCAGTACAACAGGGGGCGCGAGAACCGGGGAGCTGTTTTTT.

The chain carries TRBV14 and TRBJ2-7, with unresolved D. Germline assignment: CDR1 SGHDN and CDR2 FVKESK. CDR3 length: 15 amino acids. Trimming stripped 2 bases from V and 0 bases from J, with 11 bases between. The DNA of the CDR3 is TGTGCCAGCAGCCAATTAGCAGGATCCTCCTACGAGCAGTACTTC. Residues: CASSQLAGSSYEQYF. The variable domain in full, with the rest retrieved from reference TRBV14 and TRBJ2-7, is EAGVTQFPSHSVIEKGQTVTLRCDPISGHDNLYWYRRVMGKEIKFLLHFVKESKQDESGMPNNRFLAERTGGTYSTLKVQPAELEDSGVYFCASSQLAGSSYEQYFGPGTRLTVT.

The J gene is TRBJ1-2, the V gene TRBV7-7; D gene uncertain. The length of the CDR3 is 12 residues. Trimming removed 8 bases at V and 2 bases at J, with 9 bases between. In germline, CDR1 is SSHAT, CDR2 FNYEAQ (reference sequence). CDR3 region: CASFRMNYGYTF. The DNA for the CDR3 is TGTGCCAGCTTCAGGATGAACTATGGCTACACCTTC.

This chain uses TRBV6-2 or TRBV6-3 with TRBJ1-1; D gene unclear. V gave up 0 bases and J gave up 6 bases, with 5 bases separating them. Germline CDR1 reads MNHEY; CDR2 reads SVGEGT. The CDR3 has 12 residues. In nucleotides, the CDR3 is TGTGCCAGCAGTTACTCTCGGGCTGAAGCTTTCTTT. Amino acids: CASSYSRAEAFF.